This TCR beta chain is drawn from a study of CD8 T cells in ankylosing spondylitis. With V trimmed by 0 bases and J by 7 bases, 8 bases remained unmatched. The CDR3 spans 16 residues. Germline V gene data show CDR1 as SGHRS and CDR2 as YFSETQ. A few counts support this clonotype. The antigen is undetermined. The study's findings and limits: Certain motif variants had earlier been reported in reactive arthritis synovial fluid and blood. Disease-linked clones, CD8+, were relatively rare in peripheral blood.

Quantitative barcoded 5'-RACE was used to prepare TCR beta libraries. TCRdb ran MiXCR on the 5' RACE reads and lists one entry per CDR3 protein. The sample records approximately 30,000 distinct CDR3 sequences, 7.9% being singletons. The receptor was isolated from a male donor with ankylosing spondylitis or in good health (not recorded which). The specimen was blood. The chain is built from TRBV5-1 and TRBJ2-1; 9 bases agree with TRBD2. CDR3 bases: TGCGCCAGCAGCTTGGTTGGCGGGGGGGCTCCAAATGAGCAGTTCTTC. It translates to CASSLVGGGAPNEQFF.